Following are 19 T cell receptor beta chains from one sample sequenced in a study of T cell repertoires in cytomegalovirus infection. No antigen has been identified for these receptors. From the reads, TCRdb called clonotypes with MiXCR, one entry per CDR3 protein. This table holds approximately 1,000,000 distinct CDR3 sequences, about a third found once. Here the sequenced sample was cultured CD8+ T cells from PBMCs, taken from culture after CMV antigen stimulation. The receptors were sampled from a human donor in good health (CMV status not recorded). Some clones in this sample may be carry-over from other donors' samples.

This clonotype was recorded a few times. The chain joins TRBV5-1 to TRBJ2-1; TRBD2 matches 10 bases. The junction had 10 bases not matched to a gene; V was cut back by 0 bases and J by 7 bases. This CDR3 region has 17 residues. CDR1 SGHRS and CDR2 YFSETQ come from the germline V gene. CDR3: CASSLEIAGGLGNEQFF. The CDR3 DNA follows: TGCGCCAGCAGCTTGGAAATAGCGGGGGGCCTTGGGAATGAGCAGTTCTTC.

At least ten counts were recorded for this clonotype. The rearrangement uses TRBV7-8 and TRBJ2-7; 11 nucleotides align to TRBD1. CDR3 length equals 19 residues. Germline CDR1 and CDR2: SGHVS and FQNEAQ. V trimming: 1 base; J trimming: 3 bases; junction bases outside the gene matches: 14. Written as DNA, the CDR3 is TGTGCCAGCAGCTTAGTAGAGGTTCCCACCGGGACAGGGGGCTACGAGCAGTACTTC. This gives the protein CASSLVEVPTGTGGYEQYF.

This clonotype was recorded a few times. This chain links TRBV4-2 with TRBJ2-3; 8 positions agree with TRBD2. Germline loops: CDR1 LGHNA, CDR2 YNFKEQ. The V gene end was trimmed by 1 base and the J gene end by 2 bases; junction bases not matched to a gene: 8. The CDR3 length is 17 residues. This CDR3 is CASSQGIAGLYTDTQYF. Written as DNA, the CDR3 is TGTGCCAGCAGCCAAGGGATAGCGGGACTGTACACAGATACGCAGTATTTT.

About this clonotype: One end of the junction fails to match germline, which may point to a read error. This chain links TRBV5-3 with TRBJ2-3; tentative D call: TRBD2 (5 bases). Being an ORF, TRBV5-3 has a function that is uncertain. The CDR3 has 16 amino acids. This CDR3 is CASSLGDSATADTQYF. The DNA of the CDR3 is TGTGCCAGCAGCTTGGGTGATAGCGCGACGGCGGATACGCAGTATTTT.

This chain joins TRBV10-3 and TRBJ1-1; maybe TRBD1 (6 bases). Germline CDR1 ENHRY, CDR2 SYGVKD. V was cut by 7 bases and J by 8 bases, with 11 bases left in between. The CDR3 covers 11 residues. The CDR3 reads CAIIEGTEAFF. The CDR3, as DNA: TGTGCCATCATCGAGGGGACAGAAGCTTTCTTT.

The gene calls are TRBV12-3 or TRBV12-4 and TRBJ1-3; 8 bases fit TRBD1. V lost 5 bases to trimming and J lost 4 bases; unmatched junction nucleotides: 4. This CDR3 contains 14 residues. CDR3 bases: TGTGCCAGCAGTCCACAGGGGGTAGGAAACACCATATATTTT. Amino acid sequence: CASSPQGVGNTIYF.

This clonotype was detected only a few times. The CDR3 DNA sequence: TGTGCCAGCAGCTGGGGCCTCCCTGAAGACAATGAGCAGTTCTTC. Protein: CASSWGLPEDNEQFF. V is TRBV7-9 and J is TRBJ2-1; a possible D gene is TRBD1 (5 bases). Looked up from germline, CDR1 is SEHNR and CDR2 is FQNEAQ (reference sequence). V was trimmed by 4 bases and J by 5 bases, leaving 15 bases between them. This CDR3 is 15 amino acids long.

The rearrangement uses TRBV6-5 and TRBJ2-1, with D possibly being TRBD1 (5 bases). The germline gives CDR1 MNHEY, CDR2 SVGAGI. Between the trimmed V and J ends, which lost 2 bases and 6 bases, there was a span of 8 bases. The CDR3 covers 13 residues. CDR3 coding DNA: TGTGCCAGCAGTTACAGGGGTATCAATGAGCAGTTCTTC. Residues: CASSYRGINEQFF.

The chain is built from TRBV4-1 and TRBJ1-1; a weak D match, TRBD1 (5 bases). There are 13 residues in the CDR3. With 5 bases removed from V and 8 bases from J, the gap between germline ends came to 15 bases. The germline V gene has CDR1 MGHRA and CDR2 YSYEKL. The CDR3 here is CASSFRRDREAFF. CDR3 nucleotide sequence: TGCGCCAGCAGCTTCCGGCGGGACCGAGAAGCTTTCTTT.

CDR3 in amino acids: CASSTLARGTSTDTQYF. The CDR3 DNA follows: TGTGCCAGTAGTACACTAGCCCGCGGGACTAGCACAGATACGCAGTATTTT. This chain connects TRBV19 to TRBJ2-3, with a tentative D call TRBD2 (6 bases). Trimming left V 4 bases short and J 0 bases short, with 17 bases between. The germline V gene encodes CDR1 LNHDA and CDR2 SQIVND (reference sequence). The CDR3 totals 17 residues.

This clonotype has more than one count but fewer than ten. V is TRBV6-2 or TRBV6-3 and J is TRBJ1-5; D unclear. Trimming stripped 6 bases from V and 5 bases from J, with 17 bases between. The germline V gene encodes CDR1 MNHEY and CDR2 SVGEGT. This CDR3 has 15 residues. The CDR3 sequence: CASRYLPGPDQPQHF. CDR3 nucleotide sequence: TGTGCCAGCAGGTATCTACCGGGCCCAGATCAGCCCCAGCATTTT.

The V call is TRBV28, the J call TRBJ2-1, with no clear D. Deletions cut 3 bases from V and 4 bases from J, with 10 bases between. Per the germline V gene, CDR1 is MDHEN and CDR2 is SYDVKM. There are 14 residues in the CDR3. CDR3 sequence reads: CASSLRHRYNEQFF. The CDR3 DNA reads TGTGCCAGCAGTTTGAGACACCGGTACAATGAGCAGTTCTTC.

V usage is TRBV6-5 and J usage is TRBJ1-2; D uncertain. Germline V gene sequence: CDR1 MNHEY, CDR2 SVGAGI. The length of the CDR3 is 14 residues. The germline V and J ends were trimmed by 0 bases and 6 bases, with 11 bases remaining between them. CDR3 DNA: TGTGCCAGCAGTTACTCGACGTTAGCCCATGGCTACACCTTC. Encoded protein: CASSYSTLAHGYTF.

In this sample, this clonotype turned up a few times. This chain uses TRBV5-6 with TRBJ2-1; D is unresolved. CDR3 length equals 15 residues. V lost 0 bases and J 6 bases, leaving 13 bases between the germline ends. The V gene's germline CDR1 is SGHDT and CDR2 YYEEEE. The CDR3 loop is CASSLGPQGINEQFF. The DNA of the CDR3 is TGTGCCAGCAGCTTGGGTCCGCAAGGAATCAATGAGCAGTTCTTC.

The chain joins TRBV7-9 to TRBJ1-3; D is ambiguous. Trimming removed 5 bases at V and 5 bases at J, with 19 bases between. This CDR3 is built from 16 residues. Looked up from germline, CDR1 is SEHNR and CDR2 is FQNEAQ (reference sequence). CDR3 amino acids: CASSGPDGIRRNTIYF. The CDR3 DNA follows: TGTGCCAGCAGCGGCCCTGACGGCATAAGGAGAAACACCATATATTTT.

This clonotype appeared many times. This chain uses TRBV12-3 or TRBV12-4 with TRBJ2-1; weak D call: TRBD2 (7 bases). There are 13 residues in the CDR3. V was cut by 10 bases and J by 7 bases, with 17 bases left in between. CDR3 sequence reads: CAIEGGGENEQFF. CDR3 DNA: TGTGCCATCGAGGGGGGGGGCGAAAATGAGCAGTTCTTC.

The chain recombines TRBV11-2 with TRBJ2-7, with TRBD1 as a possible D gene (5 bases). Germline CDR1 SGHAT, CDR2 FQNNGV. This CDR3 is 17 amino acids long. Trimming shortened V by 3 bases and J by 5 bases, and 23 bases separated the two germline ends. CDR3 in amino acids: CASSLVPLRVRENEQYF. The CDR3 bases are TGTGCCAGCAGCTTGGTCCCCCTCCGGGTCAGGGAAAACGAGCAGTACTTC.

On this clonotype: A much more abundant neighbour one base away suggests this may be a read error. The chain recombines TRBV7-6 with TRBJ1-1; 8 nucleotides line up with TRBD1. This CDR3 spans 18 amino acids. From germline, CDR1 is SGHVS and CDR2 FNYEAQ. CDR3 nucleotide sequence: TGTGTCAGCAGCTTAGTACCCCCCGACAGGGGTAGTGACACTGAAGCTTTCTTT. Translating gives CVSSLVPPDRGSDTEAFF.

This clonotype was recorded many times. The chain is built from TRBV6-1 and TRBJ1-5; 8 bases are a match to TRBD1. The CDR3 spans 16 residues. Germline V gene sequence: CDR1 MNHNS, CDR2 SASEGT. Trimming cost V 1 base and J 3 bases; bases outside gene matches: 5. The CDR3 loop is CASSEGTGSFNQPQHF. The CDR3 coding sequence is TGTGCCAGCAGTGAAGGGACAGGGTCTTTCAATCAGCCCCAGCATTTT.